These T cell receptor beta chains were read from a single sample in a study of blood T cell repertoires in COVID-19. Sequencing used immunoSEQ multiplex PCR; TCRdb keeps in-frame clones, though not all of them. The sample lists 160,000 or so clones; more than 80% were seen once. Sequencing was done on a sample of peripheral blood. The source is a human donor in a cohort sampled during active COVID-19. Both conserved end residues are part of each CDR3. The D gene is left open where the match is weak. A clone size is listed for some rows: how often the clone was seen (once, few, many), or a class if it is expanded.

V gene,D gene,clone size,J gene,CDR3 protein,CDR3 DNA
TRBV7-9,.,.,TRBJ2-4,CASSLAQGAKNIQYF,TGTGCCAGCAGCTTAGCACAGGGAGCCAAAAACATTCAGTACTTC
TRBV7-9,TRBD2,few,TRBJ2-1,CASSFPNLSGRFNEQFF,TGTGCCAGCAGCTTTCCCAACCTTAGCGGGCGCTTCAATGAGCAGTTCTTC
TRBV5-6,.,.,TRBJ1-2,CASSLNRVFQDYGYTF,TGTGCCAGCAGCTTGAATAGAGTCTTCCAAGACTATGGCTACACCTTC
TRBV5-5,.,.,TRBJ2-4,CASSLSRAKNIQYF,TGTGCCAGCAGCTTGAGCCGGGCCAAAAACATTCAGTACTTC
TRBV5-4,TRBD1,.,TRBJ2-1,CASSFIGQGYNEQFF,TGTGCCAGCAGCTTTATAGGACAGGGGTACAATGAGCAGTTCTTC
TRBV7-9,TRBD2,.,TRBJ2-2,CASSYSPRLADHTGELFF,TGTGCCAGCAGCTACTCGCCTCGACTAGCAGATCACACCGGGGAGCTGTTTTTT
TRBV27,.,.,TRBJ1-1,CASSLGGVRTEAFF,TGTGCCAGCAGTTTAGGGGGGGTGAGGACTGAAGCTTTCTTT
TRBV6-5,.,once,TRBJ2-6,CASSRGRSGANVLTF,TGTGCCAGCAGCCGAGGCCGCTCTGGGGCCAACGTCCTGACTTTC
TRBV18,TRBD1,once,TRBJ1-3,CASSLRTGAKPGNTIYF,TGTGCCAGCTCGCTCCGTACAGGGGCCAAGCCTGGAAACACCATATATTTT
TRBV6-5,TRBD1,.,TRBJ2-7,CASSRQGSLYEQYF,TGTGCCAGCTCTAGACAGGGTAGCTTGTACGAGCAGTACTTC
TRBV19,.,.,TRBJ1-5,CASSTASYSNQPQHF,TGTGCCAGTAGTACCGCCTCCTATAGCAATCAGCCCCAGCATTTT
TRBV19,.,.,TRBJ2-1,CASSIGPREFF,TGTGCCAGTAGTATAGGGCCGAGGGAGTTCTTC
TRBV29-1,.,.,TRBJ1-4,CSIRAGVEKLFF,TGCAGCATCCGGGCGGGGGTAGAAAAACTGTTTTTT
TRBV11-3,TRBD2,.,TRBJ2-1,CASSSRLAGEREQFF,TGTGCCAGCAGCTCCCGACTAGCGGGAGAACGCGAGCAGTTCTTC
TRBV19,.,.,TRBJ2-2,CASRDFRDELFF,TGTGCCAGCCGGGACTTTCGCGATGAGCTGTTTTTT
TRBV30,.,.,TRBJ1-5,CAWAQGVEQPQHF,TGTGCCTGGGCACAGGGTGTAGAACAGCCCCAGCATTTT
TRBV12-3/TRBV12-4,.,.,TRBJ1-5,CASRGGLNQPQHF,TGTGCGTCCCGGGGGGGTCTCAATCAGCCCCAGCATTTT
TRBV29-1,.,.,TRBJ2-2,CSVEDRLSTGELFF,TGCAGCGTTGAAGATCGACTTTCTACCGGGGAGCTGTTTTTT
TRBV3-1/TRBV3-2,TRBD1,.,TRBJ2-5,CASSQEGREEGATQYF,TGTGCCAGCAGCCAAGAAGGTAGAGAAGAGGGGGCGACCCAGTACTTC
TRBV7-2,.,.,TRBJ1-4,CASSATPGGGVFF,TGTGCCAGCAGCGCGACCCCGGGGGGAGGGGTGTTTTTT
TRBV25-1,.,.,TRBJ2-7,CASSSYEQYF,TGTGCCAGCTCTTCCTACGAGCAGTACTTC
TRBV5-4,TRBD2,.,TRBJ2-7,CASSPPTSASYEQYF,TGTGCCAGCAGCCCACCAACTAGCGCTTCCTACGAGCAGTACTTC
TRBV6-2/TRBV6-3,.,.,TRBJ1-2,CASSQGTPANYGYTF,TGTGCCAGCAGTCAAGGGACACCAGCTAACTATGGCTACACCTTC
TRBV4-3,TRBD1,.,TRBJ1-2,CASSQDTGGVGGYTF,TGCGCCAGCAGCCAAGATACAGGGGGAGTTGGTGGCTACACCTTC
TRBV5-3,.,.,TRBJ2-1,CARTNPRRELTYNEQFF,TGTGCCAGAACCAATCCCCGCCGGGAGCTCACCTACAATGAGCAGTTCTTC
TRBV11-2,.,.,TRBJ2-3,CASSGGNTQYF,TGTGCCAGCAGCGGCGGGAATACGCAGTATTTT
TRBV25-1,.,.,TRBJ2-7,CASSDVRGFGRPDEQYF,TGTGCCAGCAGTGACGTCAGGGGGTTCGGGAGACCTGACGAGCAGTACTTC